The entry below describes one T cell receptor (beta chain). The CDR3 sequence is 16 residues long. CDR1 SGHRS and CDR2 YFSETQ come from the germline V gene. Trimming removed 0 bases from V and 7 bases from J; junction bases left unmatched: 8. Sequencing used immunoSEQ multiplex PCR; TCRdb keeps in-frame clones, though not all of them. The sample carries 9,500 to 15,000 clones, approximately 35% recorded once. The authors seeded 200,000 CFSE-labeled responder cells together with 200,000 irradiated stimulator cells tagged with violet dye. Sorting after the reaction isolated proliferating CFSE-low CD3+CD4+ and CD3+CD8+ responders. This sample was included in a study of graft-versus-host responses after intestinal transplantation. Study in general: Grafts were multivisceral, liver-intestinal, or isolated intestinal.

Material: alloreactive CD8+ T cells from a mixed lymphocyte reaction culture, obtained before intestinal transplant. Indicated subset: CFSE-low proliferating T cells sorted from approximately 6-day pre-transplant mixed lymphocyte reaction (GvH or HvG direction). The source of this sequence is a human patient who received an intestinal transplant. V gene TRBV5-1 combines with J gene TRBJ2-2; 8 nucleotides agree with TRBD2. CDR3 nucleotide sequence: TGCGCCAGCAGCTTGGCCATGGCGGGAGGAGGCGGGGAGCTGTTTTTT. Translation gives CASSLAMAGGGGELFF.